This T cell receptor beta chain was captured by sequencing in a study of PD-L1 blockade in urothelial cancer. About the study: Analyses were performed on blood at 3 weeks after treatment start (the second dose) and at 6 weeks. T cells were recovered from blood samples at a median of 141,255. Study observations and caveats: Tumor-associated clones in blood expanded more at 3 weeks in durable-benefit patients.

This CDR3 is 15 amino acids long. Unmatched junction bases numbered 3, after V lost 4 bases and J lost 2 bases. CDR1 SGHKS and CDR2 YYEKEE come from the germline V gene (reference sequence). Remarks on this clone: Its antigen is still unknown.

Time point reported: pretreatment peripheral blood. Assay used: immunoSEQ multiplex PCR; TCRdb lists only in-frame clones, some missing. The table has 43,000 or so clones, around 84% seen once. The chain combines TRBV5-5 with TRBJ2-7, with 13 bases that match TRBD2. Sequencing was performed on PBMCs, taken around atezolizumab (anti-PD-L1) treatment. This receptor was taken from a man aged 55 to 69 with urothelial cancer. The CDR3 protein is CASSKGLAGAYEQYF. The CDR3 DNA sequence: TGTGCCAGCAGCAAAGGACTAGCGGGAGCCTACGAGCAGTACTTC.